Below are 14 T cell receptor beta chains sequenced from a single sample in a study of blood T cells in healthy people across ages. A sample-barcoded 5' primer and a J-beta primer mix were used in a second PCR of about 6 to 11 cycles. Each CDR3 protein is one row after TCRdb ran MiXCR on the 5' RACE reads. Of hundreds of thousands of distinct CDR3 sequences in the sample, roughly 21% were seen once. The sequencing sample was made of blood. Receptors were obtained from a man in his sixties or seventies in good health.

About this clonotype: A much larger clone is a single base away; this may be a read error. The CDR3 ends on some other residue instead of the conserved phenylalanine or tryptophan, so this is likely a read error. This rearrangement joins TRBV27 to TRBJ2-7, with D tentatively TRBD1 (6 bases). Germline values: CDR1 MNHEY, CDR2 SMNVEV (reference sequence). The CDR3 loop spans 15 amino acids. V lost 6 bases to trimming and J lost 0 bases, with 15 bases between them. CDR3 residues: CASSRTGRHSYEQYL. CDR3 in DNA: TGTGCCAGCAGCAGAACAGGGAGACACTCCTACGAGCAGTACCTC.

The chain recombines TRBV5-5 with TRBJ1-2; 8 nucleotides align to TRBD1. The junction had 4 bases not matched to a gene; V was cut back by 3 bases and J by 3 bases. The CDR3 totals 14 residues. Germline-derived CDR1 and CDR2 are SGHKS and YYEKEE (reference sequence). CDR3: CASSYGTGDYGYTF. The CDR3 DNA reads TGTGCCAGCAGCTATGGGACAGGAGACTATGGCTACACCTTC.

This clonotype was seen at least ten times. The V gene is TRBV28, the J gene TRBJ2-7; D is possibly TRBD1 (7 bases). The CDR3 covers 14 residues. The germline V gene has CDR1 MDHEN and CDR2 SYDVKM. The V gene lost 2 bases and the J gene lost 4 bases, with 12 bases spanning the gap. The CDR3 protein is CASSLEQGRYEQYF. CDR3 bases: TGTGCCAGCAGTTTAGAACAGGGGAGGTACGAGCAGTACTTC.

This clonotype was detected a few times. The chain links TRBV5-8 to TRBJ2-2; possibly TRBD1 for D (6 bases). V was trimmed by 4 bases and J by 1 base, leaving 11 bases between them. Germline values: CDR1 SGHTS, CDR2 YDEGEE. CDR3 length: 15 amino acids. DNA of the CDR3: TGTGCCAGCAGCCCCGAGGACAGGAACACCGGGGAGCTGTTTTTT. Its protein product is CASSPEDRNTGELFF.

J is TRBJ2-5 and V is TRBV5-8; TRBD2 agrees at 8 bases. The end of the DNA aligns better with TRBJ2-1, so the J call may be wrong. Germline assignment: CDR1 SGHTS and CDR2 YDEGEE. The CDR3 spans 14 residues. CDR3 coding DNA: TGTGCCAGCAGCTTGGGACTAGCGTTAAATGAGCAGTTCTTC. It yields the protein CASSLGLALNEQFF.

As to this clonotype: Here the CDR3 omits its conserved ending phenylalanine or tryptophan, so a read error is the likely source. The V gene is TRBV29-1, the J gene TRBJ1-4, with unresolved D. V dropped 0 bases and J dropped 0 bases, with 8 bases sitting between them. Germline V gene data show CDR1 as SQVTM and CDR2 as ANQGSEA. The CDR3 loop spans 15 amino acids. The CDR3 reads CSVEDYGATNEKLFL. The DNA for the CDR3 is TGCAGCGTTGAAGACTACGGTGCAACTAATGAAAAACTGTTTCTT.

This clonotype was seen repeatedly, ten times or more. The CDR3: CSARTGVNTEAFF. CDR3 nucleotide sequence: TGCAGTGCCAGAACAGGGGTCAACACTGAAGCTTTCTTT. The chain recombines TRBV20-1 with TRBJ1-1; 7 positions match TRBD1. The J segment lost 2 bases and the V segment lost 6 bases, leaving 6 bases of the junction unmatched. The CDR3 length is 13 residues. Per germline, CDR1 DFQATT and CDR2 SNEGSKA (reference sequence).

In regard to this clonotype: Relative to the germline gene, one junction end is altered; a read error may explain this. V usage is TRBV7-9 and J usage is TRBJ2-5, with 7 bases that match TRBD2. Germline V lookup: CDR1 SEHNR, CDR2 FQNEAQ (reference sequence). The CDR3 length is 13 residues. For the CDR3, the DNA is TGTGCCAGCAGCTCGCTAGCGCGGGAGACCCGGTACTTC. Amino acids: CASSSLARETRYF. The whole variable domain, remainder taken from reference TRBV7-9 and TRBJ2-5, is DTGVSQNPRHKITKRGQNVTFRCDPISEHNRLYWYRQTLGQGPEFLTYFQNEAQLEKSRLLSDRFSAERPKGSFSTLEIQRTEQGDSAMYLCASSSLARETRYFGPGTRLLVL.

The chain links TRBV29-1 to TRBJ2-7; 10 nucleotides align to TRBD2. V lost 6 bases to trimming and J lost 0 bases; unmatched junction nucleotides: 2. Germline V gives CDR1 SQVTM, CDR2 ANQGSEA. CDR3 size: 13 residues. The CDR3 nucleotides read TGCAGCGTCGGGACTAGCGTCTCCTACGAGCAGTACTTC. Protein: CSVGTSVSYEQYF.

This chain uses TRBV6-2 or TRBV6-3 with TRBJ2-1, with 11 bases identical to TRBD2. Germline loops: CDR1 MNHEY, CDR2 SVGEGT. With V trimmed by 6 bases and J by 5 bases, 3 bases remained unmatched. The CDR3 extends over 14 amino acids. As DNA, the CDR3 is TGTGCCAGCAGGGCTAGCGGGGGGCACAATGAGCAGTTCTTC. It specifies CASRASGGHNEQFF.

In DNA form, the CDR3 reads TGCAGTGCCCATCTCACCCATCAAGAGACCCAGTACTTC. This translates into CSAHLTHQETQYF. V gene TRBV20-1 combines with J gene TRBJ2-5, with D uncertain. Germline V gene sequence: CDR1 DFQATT, CDR2 SNEGSKA (reference sequence). The CDR3 covers 13 residues. Trimming took off 6 bases at V and 2 bases at J, with 13 bases between the two ends.

The table lists this clonotype with a few counts. The chain carries TRBV6-5 and TRBJ2-1; D not certain. The CDR3 length is 17 residues. Per germline, CDR1 MNHEY and CDR2 SVGAGI. V was cut by 4 bases and J by 2 bases, with 18 bases left in between. The CDR3 nucleotides read TGTGCCAGCAGTTCTAGAGGTCTGAGAAGCCCCTACAATGAGCAGTTCTTC. It encodes CASSSRGLRSPYNEQFF.

The chain carries TRBV7-2 and TRBJ1-1, with 7 bases identical to TRBD1. In germline, CDR1 is SGHTA, CDR2 FQGNSA. The CDR3 is 15 residues long. J gave up 1 base and V 5 bases, and 7 bases lay outside the gene matches. The CDR3 coding sequence is TGTGCCAGCAGCCCAAACTGGGACAGGAACACTGAAGCTTTCTTT. Its protein product is CASSPNWDRNTEAFF.

The chain employs TRBV12-3 or TRBV12-4 and TRBJ2-1; D unclear. This CDR3 region has 15 residues. Trimming removed 1 base from V and 8 bases from J, with 15 bases in between. The CDR3 protein is CASSLDRFGSDEQFF. The CDR3 bases are TGTGCCAGCAGTTTAGACCGCTTTGGCAGCGATGAGCAGTTCTTC.